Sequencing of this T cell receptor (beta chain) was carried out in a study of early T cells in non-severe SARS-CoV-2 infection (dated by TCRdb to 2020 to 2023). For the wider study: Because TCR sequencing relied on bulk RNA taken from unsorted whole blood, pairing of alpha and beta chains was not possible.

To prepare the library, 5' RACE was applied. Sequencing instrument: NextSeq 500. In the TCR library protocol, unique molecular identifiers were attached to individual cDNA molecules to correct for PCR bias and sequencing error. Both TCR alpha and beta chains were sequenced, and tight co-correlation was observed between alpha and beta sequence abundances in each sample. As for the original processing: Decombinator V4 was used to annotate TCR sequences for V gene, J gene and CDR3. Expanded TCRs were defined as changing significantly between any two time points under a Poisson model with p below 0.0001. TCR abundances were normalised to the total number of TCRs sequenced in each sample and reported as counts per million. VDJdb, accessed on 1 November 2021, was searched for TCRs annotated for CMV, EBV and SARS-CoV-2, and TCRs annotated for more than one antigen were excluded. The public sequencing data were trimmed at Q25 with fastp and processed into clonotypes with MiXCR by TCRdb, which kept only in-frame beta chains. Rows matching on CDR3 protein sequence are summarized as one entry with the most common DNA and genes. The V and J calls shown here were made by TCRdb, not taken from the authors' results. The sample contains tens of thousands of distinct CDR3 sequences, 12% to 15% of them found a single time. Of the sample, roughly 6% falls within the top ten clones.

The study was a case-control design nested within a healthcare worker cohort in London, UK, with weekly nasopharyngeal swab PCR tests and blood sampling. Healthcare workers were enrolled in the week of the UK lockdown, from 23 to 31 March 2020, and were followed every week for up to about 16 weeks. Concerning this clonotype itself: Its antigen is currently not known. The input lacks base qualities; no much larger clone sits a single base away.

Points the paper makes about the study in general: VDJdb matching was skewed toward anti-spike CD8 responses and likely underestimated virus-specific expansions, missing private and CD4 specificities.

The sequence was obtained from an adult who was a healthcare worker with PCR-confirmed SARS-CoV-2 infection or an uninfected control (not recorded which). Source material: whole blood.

The sequenced DNA: TGTGCCAGCAGCCAAGATGGGCAATTTACGCACTCTGGAAACACCATATATTTT. Its protein is CASSQDGQFTHSGNTIYF. The rearrangement joined TRBV4-2 to TRBJ1-3, with the D gene not confidently named. V and J are truncated by 0 bases and 0 bases respectively, leaving an intervening sequence of 15 bases. CDR3 length: 18 amino acids, cysteine to phenylalanine. Only the CDR3 portion is preserved as DNA: 54 bases, with reading frame beginning at the first base. The germline V gene provides CDR1 LGHNA and CDR2 YNFKEQ.